The rows below give T cell receptor beta chains drawn from one sample of a study of cytomegalovirus exposure and HLA in healthy donors. Profiling relied on immunoSEQ multiplex PCR, and the TCRdb table lists in-frame clones only, not all of them. The table includes around 300,000 clones, roughly 70% detected once. The sample taken for sequencing was PBMCs. Every receptor here comes from a female donor in good health and CMV-seronegative. The CDR3 runs from the conserved cysteine through the conserved F or W. The D gene is left open where the match is weak. Size is omitted from some rows. Given values are once, few, many or a class for expanded clones.

TRBJ1-2,-,13,-,TRBV13,TGTGCCAGCAGCCGGGGGGGGGCTTATGGCTACACCTTC,CASSRGGAYGYTF
TRBJ2-7,-,16,-,TRBV7-2,TGTGCCAGTAGCACTTTTTGGGCTAGCGACTCCTACGAGCAGTACTTC,CASSTFWASDSYEQYF
TRBJ2-2,TRBD2,16,few,TRBV7-6,TGTGCCAGCAGCATTAGCGGGAGAAGGACCACCGGGGAGCTGTTTTTT,CASSISGRRTTGELFF
TRBJ2-7,-,12,few,TRBV6-1,TGTGCCAGCAAGGCGGCTAGCGACGAGCAGTACTTC,CASKAASDEQYF
TRBJ2-7,TRBD1,14,few,TRBV11-3,TGTGCCAGCAGCATCGGGACAGGGTCCTACGAGCAGTACTTC,CASSIGTGSYEQYF
TRBJ1-2,TRBD1,15,-,TRBV7-9,TGTGCCAGCAGCTTAGCCCTGGGACAGGGAAGCGGCTACACCTTC,CASSLALGQGSGYTF
TRBJ1-2,-,13,once,TRBV2,TGTACCAGCAGTGAAACGGGGGGATATGGCTACACCTTC,CTSSETGGYGYTF
TRBJ2-1,TRBD2,17,-,TRBV27,TGTGCCAGCAGTTTCCGGATGGCTAGCGGCTCCTACAATGAGCAGTTCTTC,CASSFRMASGSYNEQFF
TRBJ1-2,-,15,-,TRBV15,TGTGCCACCAGCTCCTACGTGGCAGGGGATGATGGCTACACCTTC,CATSSYVAGDDGYTF
TRBJ2-3,TRBD2,18,-,TRBV27,TGTGCCAGCAGTTTATCCCCGCTAGCGGGACTTAGCACAGATACGCAGTATTTT,CASSLSPLAGLSTDTQYF
TRBJ2-1,TRBD2,15,-,TRBV7-6,TGTGCCAGCAGTTCAATGACTAGCGTTTACAATGAGCAGTTCTTC,CASSSMTSVYNEQFF
TRBJ1-1,TRBD1,14,-,TRBV5-1,TGCGCCAGCAGCTTGGGGGACAGGGGGACTGAAGCTTTCTTT,CASSLGDRGTEAFF
TRBJ2-7,-,16,-,TRBV5-5,TGTGCCAGCAGCCCAGAGGTTCAGGGGCCCACCTACGAGCAGTACTTC,CASSPEVQGPTYEQYF
TRBJ2-1,TRBD1,12,-,TRBV11-2,TGTGCCAGCAGCTACGACAGGGGGCGGCAGTTCTTC,CASSYDRGRQFF
TRBJ1-4,TRBD1,15,-,TRBV14,TGTGCCAGCAGCGATCAGGGGGTAGCTAATGAAAAACTGTTTTTT,CASSDQGVANEKLFF
TRBJ1-1,-,14,-,TRBV27,TGTGCCAGCAGTTTATTATATGGACAGCCAGAAGCTTTCTTT,CASSLLYGQPEAFF
TRBJ1-5,-,15,few,TRBV7-2,TGTGCCAGCAGCCACGGGAGGGCGGGCAATCAGCCCCAGCATTTT,CASSHGRAGNQPQHF
TRBJ2-2,-,19,-,TRBV7-2,TGTGCCAGCAGCTTAGGATGGTTCGGGGATAGAGCGAACACCGGGGAGCTGTTTTTT,CASSLGWFGDRANTGELFF
TRBJ1-5,-,14,-,TRBV6-5,TGTGCCAGCAGGATGGGGGGTGGCAGCCAGCCCCAGCATTTT,CASRMGGGSQPQHF
TRBJ2-7,TRBD2,16,-,TRBV28,TGTGCCAGCAGTTCCCCGGGACTAGCGTTCTCCTACGAGCAGTACTTC,CASSSPGLAFSYEQYF
TRBJ1-5,TRBD1,16,-,TRBV9,TGTGCCAGCAGCGCCGGGACAGGGGGTCAGAATCAGCCCCAGCATTTT,CASSAGTGGQNQPQHF
TRBJ2-6,-,14,-,TRBV6-5,TGTGCCGCGAAGGGGGGGACTGGGGCCAACGTCCTGACTTTC,CAAKGGTGANVLTF
TRBJ1-1,TRBD1,13,-,TRBV29-1,TGCAGCGCCGGACAGGGGATTGGGGCTGAAGCTTTCTTT,CSAGQGIGAEAFF
TRBJ2-3,-,15,-,TRBV7-8,TGTGCCAGCAGCTTGGAGACAGGCCCCGGGAATACGCAGTATTTT,CASSLETGPGNTQYF
TRBJ1-5,-,13,-,TRBV9,TGTGCCAGTAGCCCTCGGCCGGGTCAGCCCCAGCATTTT,CASSPRPGQPQHF
TRBJ2-5,TRBD1,14,-,TRBV5-1,TGCGCCAGCAGACCAGATCCAGGGGGAGAGACCCAGTACTTC,CASRPDPGGETQYF
TRBJ2-2,TRBD2,18,-,TRBV11-3,TGTGCCAGCACCATGGGAAAACTAGCGGGATGGTACACCGGGGAGCTGTTTTTT,CASTMGKLAGWYTGELFF
TRBJ1-5,-,12,-,TRBV28,TGTGCCAGCAGTGTACTAGGACAGCCCCAGCATTTT,CASSVLGQPQHF
TRBJ1-5,-,14,few,TRBV28,TGTGCCAGCACTTTCGGGGGGAGCAATCAGCCCCAGCATTTT,CASTFGGSNQPQHF
TRBJ1-6,-,13,once,TRBV29-1,TGCAGCGTTCAAGGGGCCGTCAATTCACCCCTCCACTTT,CSVQGAVNSPLHF
TRBJ2-3,-,15,few,TRBV14,TGTGCCAGCCGATCCGGGGAGGCTCCATTAGATACGCAGTATTTT,CASRSGEAPLDTQYF
TRBJ2-5,-,13,-,TRBV14,TGTGCCAGCAGCCGGGAGCGGCAAGAGACCCAGTACTTC,CASSRERQETQYF
TRBJ2-7,-,15,-,TRBV6-1,TGTGCCAGCAGGGCCCCCCCGTGGGAGGCCTACGAGCAGTACTTC,CASRAPPWEAYEQYF
TRBJ2-3,TRBD1,14,-,TRBV10-3,TGTGCCATCAGTGGCGGACAGGGGCCAGATACGCAGTATTTT,CAISGGQGPDTQYF
TRBJ2-3,-,11,-,TRBV10-3,TGTGCCACGAAGCGGGCAGATACGCAGTATTTT,CATKRADTQYF
TRBJ1-2,-,15,-,TRBV28,TGTGCCAGCTTACGGGGGACCGGCGGGTTTTATGGCTACACCTTC,CASLRGTGGFYGYTF
TRBJ1-2,TRBD1,12,-,TRBV2,TGTGCCAGCAGAGGGACAGTGAGTGGCTACACCTTC,CASRGTVSGYTF